This record concerns one T cell receptor beta chain sequence. V was shortened by 0 bases and J by 1 base, with 10 bases between the two germline ends. The CDR3 is 16 amino acids. CDR1 is SGHRS, CDR2 YFSETQ, per germline. The data originate from a study of shared clonotypes between healthy human individuals. Background on the study: A couple of female and a few male donors aged 18 to 49 were enrolled.

Among the donors, all were Caucasian adults who lived in Nashville, Tennessee. In the original processing: For the immunoSEQ data, sequences were junction-only without quality scores, so filtering differed. Only in-frame clones appear in the TCRdb table, and some are missing; sequencing was by immunoSEQ multiplex PCR. That table supplies the V and J calls and clone size; D and trimming were determined from the DNA. This sample has roughly 480,000 clones, with around 80% found just once. The sequenced material came from PBMCs. This sequence was found in a woman aged 40 to 50 in good health. Some clones in this sample may be carry-over from other donors' samples. V usage is TRBV5-1 and J usage is TRBJ2-2, with unresolved D. CDR3 DNA: TGCGCCAGCAGCTTGGAAGCATTAGGGAACACCGGGGAGCTGTTTTTT. Protein sequence: CASSLEALGNTGELFF.